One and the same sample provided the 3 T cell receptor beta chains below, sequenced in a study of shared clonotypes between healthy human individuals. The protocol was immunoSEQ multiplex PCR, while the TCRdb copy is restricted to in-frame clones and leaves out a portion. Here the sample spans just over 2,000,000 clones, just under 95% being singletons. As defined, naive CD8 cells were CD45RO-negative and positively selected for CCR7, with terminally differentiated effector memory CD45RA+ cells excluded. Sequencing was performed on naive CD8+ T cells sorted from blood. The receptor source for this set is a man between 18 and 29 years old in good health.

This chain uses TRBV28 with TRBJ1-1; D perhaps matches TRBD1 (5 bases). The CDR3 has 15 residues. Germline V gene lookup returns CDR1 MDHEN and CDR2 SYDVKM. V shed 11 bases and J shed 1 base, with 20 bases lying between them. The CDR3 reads CAVKEQGGSNTEAFF. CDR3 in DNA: TGTGCCGTGAAGGAGCAGGGCGGATCGAACACTGAAGCTTTCTTT. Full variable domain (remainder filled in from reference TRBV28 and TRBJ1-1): DVKVTQSSRYLVKRTGEKVFLECVQDMDHENMFWYRQDPGLGLRLIYFSYDVKMKEKGDIPEGYSVSREKKERFSLILESASTNQTSMYLCAVKEQGGSNTEAFFGQGTRLTVV.

The CDR3 is CASSSTDRPNYGYTF. As DNA, the CDR3 is TGTGCCAGCAGCTCTACGGACAGGCCGAACTATGGCTACACCTTC. The J gene is TRBJ1-2, the V gene TRBV7-9; TRBD1 agrees at 7 bases. The germline CDR1 and CDR2 sequences are SEHNR and FQNEAQ (reference sequence). The CDR3 runs 15 residues. V lost 4 bases, J lost 2 bases, and 7 bases stayed unmatched. Supplemented by reference TRBV7-9 and TRBJ1-2, the full variable domain reads DTGVSQNPRHKITKRGQNVTFRCDPISEHNRLYWYRQTLGQGPEFLTYFQNEAQLEKSRLLSDRFSAERPKGSFSTLEIQRTEQGDSAMYLCASSSTDRPNYGYTFGSGTRLTVV.

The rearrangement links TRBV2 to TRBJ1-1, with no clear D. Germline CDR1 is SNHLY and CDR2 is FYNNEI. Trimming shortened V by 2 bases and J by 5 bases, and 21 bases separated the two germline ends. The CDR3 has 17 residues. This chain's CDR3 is CASSEYNGVPSRTEAFF. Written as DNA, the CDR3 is TGTGCCAGCAGTGAATATAATGGGGTCCCCTCAAGGACTGAAGCTTTCTTT.